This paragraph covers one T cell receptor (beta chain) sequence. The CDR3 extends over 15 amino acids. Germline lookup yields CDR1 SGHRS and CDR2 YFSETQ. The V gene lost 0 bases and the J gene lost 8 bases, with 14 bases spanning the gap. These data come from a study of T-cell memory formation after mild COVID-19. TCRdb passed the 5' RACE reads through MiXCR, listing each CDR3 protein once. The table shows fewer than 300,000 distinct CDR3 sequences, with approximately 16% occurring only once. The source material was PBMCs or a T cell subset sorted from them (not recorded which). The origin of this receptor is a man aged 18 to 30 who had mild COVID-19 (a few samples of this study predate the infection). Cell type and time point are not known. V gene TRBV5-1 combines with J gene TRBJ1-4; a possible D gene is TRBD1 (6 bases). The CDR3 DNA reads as TGCGCCAGCAGCTTGGTCCGAGGGGGGAGAGAAAAACTGTTTTTT. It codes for CASSLVRGGREKLFF.